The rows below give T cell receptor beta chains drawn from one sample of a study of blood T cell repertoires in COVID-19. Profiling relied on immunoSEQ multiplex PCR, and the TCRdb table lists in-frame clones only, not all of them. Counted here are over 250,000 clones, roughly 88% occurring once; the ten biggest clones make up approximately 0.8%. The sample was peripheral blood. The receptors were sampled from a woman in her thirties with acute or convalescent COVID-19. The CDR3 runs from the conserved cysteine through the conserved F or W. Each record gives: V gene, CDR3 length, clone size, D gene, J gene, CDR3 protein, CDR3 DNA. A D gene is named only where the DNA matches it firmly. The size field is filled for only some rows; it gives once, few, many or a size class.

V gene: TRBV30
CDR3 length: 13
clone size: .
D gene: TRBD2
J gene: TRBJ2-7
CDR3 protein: CAWRGLGSSEQYF
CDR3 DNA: TGTGCCTGGAGGGGACTAGGCTCTTCCGAGCAGTACTTC

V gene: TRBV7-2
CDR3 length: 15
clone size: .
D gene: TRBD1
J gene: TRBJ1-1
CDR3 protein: CASSQRDRALLAAFF
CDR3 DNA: TGTGCCAGCAGCCAACGGGACAGGGCCTTGCTTGCGGCTTTCTTT

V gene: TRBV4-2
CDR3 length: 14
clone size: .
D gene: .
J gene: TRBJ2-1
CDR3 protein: CASSPPPGRNEQFF
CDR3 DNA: TGTGCCAGCAGCCCTCCCCCCGGGAGAAATGAGCAGTTCTTC

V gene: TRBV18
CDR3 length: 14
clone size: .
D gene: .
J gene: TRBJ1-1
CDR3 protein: CASSPPPGNTEAFF
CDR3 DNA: TGTGCCAGCTCACCCCCCCCAGGGAACACTGAAGCTTTCTTT

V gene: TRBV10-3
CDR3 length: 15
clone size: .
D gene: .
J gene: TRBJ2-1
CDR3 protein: CAISESRDFYNEQFF
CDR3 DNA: TGTGCCATCAGTGAGTCTAGGGACTTTTACAATGAGCAGTTCTTC

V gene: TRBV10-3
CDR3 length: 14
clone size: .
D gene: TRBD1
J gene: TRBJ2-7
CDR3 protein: CAIRGDSLTYEQYF
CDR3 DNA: TGTGCCATCAGGGGGGACAGCCTGACCTACGAGCAGTACTTC

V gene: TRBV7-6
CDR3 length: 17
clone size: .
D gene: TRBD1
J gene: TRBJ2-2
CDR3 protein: CASSFSRTGGLSGELFF
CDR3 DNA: TGTGCCAGCAGCTTCTCTCGGACAGGGGGCTTATCCGGGGAGCTGTTTTTT

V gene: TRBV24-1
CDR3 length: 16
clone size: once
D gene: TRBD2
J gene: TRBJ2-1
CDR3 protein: CATSDLTVGGRSEQFF
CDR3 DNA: TGTGCCACCAGTGATTTGACGGTGGGCGGGAGAAGTGAGCAGTTCTTC

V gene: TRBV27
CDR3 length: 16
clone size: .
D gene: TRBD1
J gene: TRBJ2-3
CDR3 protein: CASSPTTGGRTDTQYF
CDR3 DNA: TGTGCCAGCAGTCCCACGACAGGGGGCCGGACAGATACGCAGTATTTT

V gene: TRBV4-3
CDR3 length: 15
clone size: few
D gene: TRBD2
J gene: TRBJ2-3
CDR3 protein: CASSQAGGPSDTQYF
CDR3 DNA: TGCGCCAGCAGCCAAGCGGGAGGGCCCTCAGATACGCAGTATTTT

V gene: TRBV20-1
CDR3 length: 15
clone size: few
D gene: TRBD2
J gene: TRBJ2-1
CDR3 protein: CSASSLAGEQNEQFF
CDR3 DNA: TGCAGTGCTAGTTCGCTAGCGGGAGAGCAGAATGAGCAGTTCTTC

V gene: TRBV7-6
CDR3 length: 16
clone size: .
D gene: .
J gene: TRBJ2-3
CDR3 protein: CASSALGEANTDTQYF
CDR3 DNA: TGTGCCAGCAGCGCCTTAGGGGAAGCGAACACAGATACGCAGTATTTT

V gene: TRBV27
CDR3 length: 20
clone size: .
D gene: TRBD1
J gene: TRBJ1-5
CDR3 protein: CASSLSPGRGAEGSGQPQHF
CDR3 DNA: TGTGCCAGCAGTTTATCTCCCGGCAGGGGGGCTGAGGGGAGCGGGCAGCCCCAGCATTTT

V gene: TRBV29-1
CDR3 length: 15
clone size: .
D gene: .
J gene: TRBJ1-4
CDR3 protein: CSVRPTGTPNEKLFF
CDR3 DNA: TGCAGCGTGCGCCCGACCGGGACACCGAATGAAAAACTGTTTTTT

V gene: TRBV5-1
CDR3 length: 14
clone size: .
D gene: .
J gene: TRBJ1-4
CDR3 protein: CASSLGSRNEKLFF
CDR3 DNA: TGCGCCAGCAGCTTAGGGAGCCGTAATGAAAAACTGTTTTTT

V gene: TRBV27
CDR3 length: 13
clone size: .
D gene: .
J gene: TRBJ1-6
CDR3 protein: CASSFRGNSPLHF
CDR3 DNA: TGTGCCAGCAGTTTTCGAGGGAATTCACCCCTCCACTTT

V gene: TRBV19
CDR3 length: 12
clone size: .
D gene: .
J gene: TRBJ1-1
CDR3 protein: CASSILQGLAFF
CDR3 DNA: TGTGCCAGTAGTATCCTGCAGGGTTTGGCTTTCTTT

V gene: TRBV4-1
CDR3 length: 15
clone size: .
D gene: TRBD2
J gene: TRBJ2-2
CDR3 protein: CASSQASGRAGELFF
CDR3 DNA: TGCGCCAGCAGCCAAGCTAGCGGGAGGGCCGGGGAGCTGTTTTTT

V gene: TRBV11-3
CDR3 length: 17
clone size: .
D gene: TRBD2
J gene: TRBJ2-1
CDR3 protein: CASSLEVLAGIYNEQFF
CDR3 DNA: TGTGCCAGCAGCTTAGAGGTGTTAGCGGGGATTTACAATGAGCAGTTCTTC

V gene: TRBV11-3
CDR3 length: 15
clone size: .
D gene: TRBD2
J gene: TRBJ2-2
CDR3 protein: CASSQSGRATGELFF
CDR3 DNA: TGTGCCAGCAGCCAAAGCGGGAGAGCCACCGGGGAGCTGTTTTTT

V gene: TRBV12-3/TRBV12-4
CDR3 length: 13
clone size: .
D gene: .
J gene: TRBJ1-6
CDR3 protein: CASNVGGASPLHF
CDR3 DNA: TGTGCCAGCAACGTTGGCGGAGCTTCACCCCTCCACTTT

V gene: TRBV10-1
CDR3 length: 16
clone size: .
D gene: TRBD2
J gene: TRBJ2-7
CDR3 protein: CASSGLAGGMIYEQYF
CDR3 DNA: TGCGCCAGCTCGGGACTAGCGGGGGGTATGATTTACGAGCAGTACTTC

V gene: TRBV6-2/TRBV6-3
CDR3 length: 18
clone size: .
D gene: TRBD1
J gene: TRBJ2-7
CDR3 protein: CASSTPGQRNREAYEQYF
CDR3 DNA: TGTGCCAGCAGTACCCCGGGACAGAGGAACCGAGAAGCCTACGAGCAGTACTTC

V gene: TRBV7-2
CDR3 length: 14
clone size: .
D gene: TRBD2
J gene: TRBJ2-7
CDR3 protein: CASSPGLAVFEQYF
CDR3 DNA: TGTGCCAGCAGCCCAGGACTAGCGGTATTCGAGCAGTACTTC

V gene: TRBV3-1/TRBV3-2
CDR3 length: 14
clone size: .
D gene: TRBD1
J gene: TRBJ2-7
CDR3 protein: CASSLPGQSYEQYF
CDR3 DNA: TGTGCCAGCAGCTTGCCGGGACAGTCCTACGAGCAGTACTTC

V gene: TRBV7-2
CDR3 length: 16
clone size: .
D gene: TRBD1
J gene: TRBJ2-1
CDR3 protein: CASSLEGTGSYNEQFF
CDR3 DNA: TGTGCCAGCAGCTTAGAGGGGACAGGCTCCTACAATGAGCAGTTCTTC

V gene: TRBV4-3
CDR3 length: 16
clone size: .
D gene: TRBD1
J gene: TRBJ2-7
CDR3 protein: CASSQFSGQGSHEQYF
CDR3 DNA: TGCGCCAGCAGCCAATTCTCGGGACAGGGAAGCCACGAGCAGTACTTC

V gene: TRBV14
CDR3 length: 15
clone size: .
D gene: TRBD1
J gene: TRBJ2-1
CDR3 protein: CASSATGGPYNEQFF
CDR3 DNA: TGTGCCAGCAGCGCGACAGGGGGTCCTTACAATGAGCAGTTCTTC

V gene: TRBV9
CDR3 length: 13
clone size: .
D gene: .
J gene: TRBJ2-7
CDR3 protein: CASSESESYEQYF
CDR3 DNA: TGTGCCAGCAGCGAGAGCGAATCCTACGAGCAGTACTTC

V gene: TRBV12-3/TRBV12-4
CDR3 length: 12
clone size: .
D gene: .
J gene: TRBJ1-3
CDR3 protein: CASSLTRNTIYF
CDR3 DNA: TGTGCCAGCAGTCTTACACGAAACACCATATATTTT

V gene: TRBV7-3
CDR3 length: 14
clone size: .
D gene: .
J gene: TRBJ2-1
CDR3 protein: CASTSGGVYNEQFF
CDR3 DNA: TGTGCCAGCACCTCCGGCGGGGTGTACAATGAGCAGTTCTTC

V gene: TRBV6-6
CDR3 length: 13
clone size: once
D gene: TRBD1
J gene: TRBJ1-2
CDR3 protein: CASSSGQNYGYTF
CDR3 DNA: TGTGCCAGCAGTTCGGGACAGAACTATGGCTACACCTTC

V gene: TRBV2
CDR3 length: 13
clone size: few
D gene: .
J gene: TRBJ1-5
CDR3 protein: CASSDRVNQPQHF
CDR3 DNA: TGTGCCAGCAGTGATCGGGTAAATCAGCCCCAGCATTTT

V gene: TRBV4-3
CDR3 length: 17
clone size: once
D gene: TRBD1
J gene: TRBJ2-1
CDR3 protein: CASSIGTGIQSYNEQFF
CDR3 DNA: TGCGCCAGCAGCATCGGGACAGGGATCCAATCCTACAATGAGCAGTTCTTC

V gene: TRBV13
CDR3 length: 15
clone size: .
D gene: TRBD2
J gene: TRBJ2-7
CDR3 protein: CASSGPGLGAYEQYF
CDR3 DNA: TGTGCCAGCAGCGGGCCGGGACTAGGTGCCTACGAGCAGTACTTC

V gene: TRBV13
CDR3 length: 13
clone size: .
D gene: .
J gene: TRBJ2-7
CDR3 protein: CASSAQGIYEQYF
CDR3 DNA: TGTGCCAGCAGCGCACAGGGAATCTACGAGCAGTACTTC

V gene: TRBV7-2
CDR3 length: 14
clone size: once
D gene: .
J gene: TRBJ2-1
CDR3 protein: CASSLVASVNEQFF
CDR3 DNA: TGTGCCAGCAGCTTAGTCGCTAGCGTTAATGAGCAGTTCTTC

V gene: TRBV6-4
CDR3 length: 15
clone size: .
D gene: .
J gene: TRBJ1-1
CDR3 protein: CASSDLPGGRDEAFF
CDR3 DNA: TGTGCCAGCAGTGACTTACCTGGGGGCAGGGATGAAGCTTTCTTT

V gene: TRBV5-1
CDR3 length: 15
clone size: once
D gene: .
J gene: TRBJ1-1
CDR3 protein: CASSPFVEGNTEAFF
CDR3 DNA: TGCGCCAGCAGCCCGTTTGTAGAGGGGAACACTGAAGCTTTCTTT

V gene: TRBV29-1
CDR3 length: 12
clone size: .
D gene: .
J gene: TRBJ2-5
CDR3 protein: CSVALSGETQYF
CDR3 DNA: TGCAGCGTTGCCCTCTCGGGGGAGACCCAGTACTTC

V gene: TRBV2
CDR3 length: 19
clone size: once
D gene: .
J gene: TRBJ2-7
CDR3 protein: CASSEGGQTRGLTSYEQYF
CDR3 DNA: TGTGCCAGCAGTGAAGGGGGCCAGACACGAGGTCTTACAAGCTACGAGCAGTACTTC

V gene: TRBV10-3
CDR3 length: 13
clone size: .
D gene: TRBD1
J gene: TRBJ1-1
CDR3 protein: CATGQGLNTEAFF
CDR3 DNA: TGTGCCACCGGACAGGGTCTGAACACTGAAGCTTTCTTT

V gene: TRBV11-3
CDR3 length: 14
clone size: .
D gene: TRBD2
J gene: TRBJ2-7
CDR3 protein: CASSPGGFEDEQYF
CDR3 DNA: TGTGCCAGCAGTCCCGGGGGGTTTGAAGACGAGCAGTACTTC